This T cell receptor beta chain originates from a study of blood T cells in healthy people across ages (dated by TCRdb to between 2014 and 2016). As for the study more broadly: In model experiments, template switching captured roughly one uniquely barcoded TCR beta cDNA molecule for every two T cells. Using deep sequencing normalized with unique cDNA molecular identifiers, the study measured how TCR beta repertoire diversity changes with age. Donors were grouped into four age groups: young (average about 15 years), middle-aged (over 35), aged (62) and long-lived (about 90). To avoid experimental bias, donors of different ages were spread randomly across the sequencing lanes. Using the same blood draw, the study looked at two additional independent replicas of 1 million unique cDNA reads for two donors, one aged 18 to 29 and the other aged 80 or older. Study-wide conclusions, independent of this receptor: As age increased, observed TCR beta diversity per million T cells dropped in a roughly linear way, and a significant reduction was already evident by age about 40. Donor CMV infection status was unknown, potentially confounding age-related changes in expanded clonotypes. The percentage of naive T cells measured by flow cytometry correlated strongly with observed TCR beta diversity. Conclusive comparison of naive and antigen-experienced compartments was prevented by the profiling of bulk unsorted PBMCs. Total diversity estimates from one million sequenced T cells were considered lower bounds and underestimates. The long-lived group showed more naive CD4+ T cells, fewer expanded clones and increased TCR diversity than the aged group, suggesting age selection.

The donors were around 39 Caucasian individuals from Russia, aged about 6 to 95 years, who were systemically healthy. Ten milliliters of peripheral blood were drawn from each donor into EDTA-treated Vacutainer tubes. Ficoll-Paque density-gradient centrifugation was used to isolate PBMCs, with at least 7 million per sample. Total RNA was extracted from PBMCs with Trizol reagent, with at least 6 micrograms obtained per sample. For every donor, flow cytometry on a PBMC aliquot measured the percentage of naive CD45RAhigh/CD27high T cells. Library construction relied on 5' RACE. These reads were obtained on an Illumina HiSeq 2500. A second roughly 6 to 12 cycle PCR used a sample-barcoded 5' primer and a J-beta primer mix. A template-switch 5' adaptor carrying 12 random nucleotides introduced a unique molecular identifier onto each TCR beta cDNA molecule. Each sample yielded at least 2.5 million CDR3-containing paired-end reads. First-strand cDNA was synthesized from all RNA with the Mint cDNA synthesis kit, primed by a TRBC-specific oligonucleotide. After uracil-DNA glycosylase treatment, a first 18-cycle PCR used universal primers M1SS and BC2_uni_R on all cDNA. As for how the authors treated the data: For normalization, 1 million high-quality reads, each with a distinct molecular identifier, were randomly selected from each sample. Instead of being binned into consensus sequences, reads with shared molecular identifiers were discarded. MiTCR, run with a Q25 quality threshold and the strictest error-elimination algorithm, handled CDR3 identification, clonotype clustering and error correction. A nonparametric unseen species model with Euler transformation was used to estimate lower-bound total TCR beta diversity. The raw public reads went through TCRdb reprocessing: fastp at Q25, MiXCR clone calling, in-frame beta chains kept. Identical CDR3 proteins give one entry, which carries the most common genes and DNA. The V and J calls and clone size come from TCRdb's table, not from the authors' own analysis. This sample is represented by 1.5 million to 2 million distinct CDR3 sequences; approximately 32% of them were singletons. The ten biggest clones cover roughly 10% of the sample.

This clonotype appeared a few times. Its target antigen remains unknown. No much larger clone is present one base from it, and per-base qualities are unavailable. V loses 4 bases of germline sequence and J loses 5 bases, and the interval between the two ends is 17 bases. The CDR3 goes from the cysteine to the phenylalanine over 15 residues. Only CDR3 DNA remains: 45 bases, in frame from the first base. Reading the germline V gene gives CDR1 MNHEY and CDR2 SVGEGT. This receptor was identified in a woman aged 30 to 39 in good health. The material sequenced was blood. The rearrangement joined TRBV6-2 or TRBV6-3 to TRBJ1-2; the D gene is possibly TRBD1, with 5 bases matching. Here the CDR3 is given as CASSLTGHLSYGYTF. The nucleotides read TGTGCCAGCAGTTTAACCGGACACCTCAGTTATGGCTACACCTTC.